One and the same sample provided the 21 T cell receptor beta chains below, sequenced in a study of cytomegalovirus exposure and HLA in healthy donors. The PCR used 60 Vbeta and 13 Jbeta primers. Here immunoSEQ multiplex PCR was the method, and the copy in TCRdb shows in-frame clones only, minus some. The sample consists of approximately 150,000 clones, approximately 71% of them appearing once. The sequenced sample consisted of PBMCs. These receptors all stem from a man aged 18-30 years in good health and CMV-seropositive.

The chain joins TRBV19 to TRBJ2-7; TRBD2 is a possible D gene (5 bases). V was shortened by 6 bases and J by 3 bases, with 12 bases between the two germline ends. The length of the CDR3 is 13 residues. Germline CDR1 and CDR2: LNHDA and SQIVND (reference sequence). CDR3 region: CASSHPEGYEQYF. The CDR3 DNA is TGTGCCAGTAGCCACCCAGAGGGCTACGAGCAGTACTTC.

The gene calls are TRBV7-2 and TRBJ2-7, with 12 bases matching TRBD1. J gave up 5 bases and V 4 bases, and 6 bases lay outside the gene matches. Germline V gives CDR1 SGHTA, CDR2 FQGNSA. The CDR3 consists of 15 residues. The CDR3 loop is CASSSTGTGGNEQYF. CDR3 sequence (DNA): TGTGCCAGCAGCTCAACCGGGACAGGGGGCAACGAGCAGTACTTC.

The chain links TRBV7-8 to TRBJ2-3; TRBD2 agrees at 8 bases. Germline V lookup: CDR1 SGHVS, CDR2 FQNEAQ. The CDR3 is 19 residues long. The V segment lost 5 bases and the J segment 5 bases; nucleotides outside the gene matches: 21. This CDR3 is CASSLLGIAGPSGKDTQYF. Written as DNA, the CDR3 is TGTGCCAGCAGCCTCCTGGGAATAGCGGGACCGAGCGGTAAAGATACGCAGTATTTT.

This clone was seen more than once but under ten times. V gene TRBV30 combines with J gene TRBJ2-2, with D perhaps TRBD2 (7 bases). Germline lookup yields CDR1 GTSNPN and CDR2 SVGIG (reference sequence). Trimming removed 8 bases at V and 6 bases at J, with 16 bases between. The CDR3 is 13 residues long. This CDR3 reads CARRGLSSGELFF. In nucleotides, the CDR3 is TGTGCCCGGCGGGGGCTTTCGTCCGGGGAGCTGTTTTTT.

This sequence joins TRBV7-9 and TRBJ2-7; 8 nucleotides match TRBD2. The CDR3 runs to 17 residues. Germline CDR1 and CDR2: SEHNR and FQNEAQ (reference sequence). Losses at the gene ends were 4 bases for V and 0 bases for J; bases not matched to a gene: 11. The CDR3 region has the DNA TGTGCCAGCAGCTCACCAAACTTAGCGGGGACCTCCTACGAGCAGTACTTC. Its translation is CASSSPNLAGTSYEQYF.

The chain employs TRBV20-1 and TRBJ2-7, with unresolved D. Trimming stripped 5 bases from V and 3 bases from J, with 5 bases between. This CDR3 has 10 residues. From germline, CDR1 is DFQATT and CDR2 SNEGSKA (reference sequence). The chain's CDR3 is CSALRYEQYF. The CDR3 DNA is TGCAGTGCTCTCCGCTACGAGCAGTACTTC.

The genes are TRBV5-1 and TRBJ1-1; the match to TRBD1 covers 10 bases. CDR3 length: 15 residues. V dropped 3 bases and J dropped 6; count of bases not matched to a gene: 8. CDR1 and CDR2 (germline): SGHRS, YFSETQ. In nucleotides, the CDR3 is TGCGCCAGCAGCTCGACAGGGGGCCGGGAGGCTGAAGCTTTCTTT. Translating gives CASSSTGGREAEAFF.

This CDR3 reads CARSLEKGTGSGNQPQHF. DNA for the CDR3: TGTGCCAGAAGCTTGGAAAAGGGGACAGGGAGCGGCAATCAGCCCCAGCATTTT. The rearrangement uses TRBV5-3 and TRBJ1-5, with 9 bases identical to TRBD1. TRBV5-3 is filed as an ORF, its function uncertain. V was pared by 0 bases and J by 2 bases, with 9 bases of the junction left unmatched. This CDR3 has 18 residues.

The CDR3 DNA follows: TGTGCCAGCAGCTTAGATCTCGGGAGCTTGAGCGGCCATTTGTACAATGAGCAGTTCTTC. Translated, it gives CASSLDLGSLSGHLYNEQFF. The chain recombines TRBV11-2 with TRBJ2-1; the D gene is possibly TRBD2 (6 bases). Germline loops: CDR1 SGHAT, CDR2 FQNNGV. The CDR3 has 20 amino acids. V was clipped by 0 bases and J by 4 bases, with 25 bases between them. Supplemented by reference TRBV11-2 and TRBJ2-1, the full variable domain reads EAGVAQSPRYKIIEKRQSVAFWCNPISGHATLYWYQQILGQGPKLLIQFQNNGVVDDSQLPKDRFSAERLKGVDSTLKIQPAKLEDSAVYLCASSLDLGSLSGHLYNEQFFGPGTRLTVL.

This clone showed up just a few times. This chain links TRBV7-9 with TRBJ2-1; 10 bases agree with TRBD2. Germline V lookup: CDR1 SEHNR, CDR2 FQNEAQ (reference sequence). Germline trimming cut 5 bases from V and 9 bases from J; bases unmatched to any gene: 16. This CDR3 spans 17 amino acids. CDR3 sequence: CASSPGGASGRRGEQFF. The CDR3 DNA sequence: TGTGCCAGCAGCCCCGGAGGGGCTAGCGGGAGAAGGGGTGAGCAGTTCTTC.

The chain employs TRBV5-1 and TRBJ1-1; D remains unclear. The V gene lost 0 bases and the J gene lost 1 base, with 10 bases spanning the gap. The V gene's germline CDR1 is SGHRS and CDR2 YFSETQ. This CDR3 is built from 15 residues. The chain's CDR3 is CASSLAFSGNTEAFF. The CDR3 DNA reads TGCGCCAGCAGCTTGGCCTTTTCGGGGAACACTGAAGCTTTCTTT.

This clone has only a few counts. The genes are TRBV5-1 and TRBJ1-6; 9 bases are a match to TRBD1. V was clipped by 3 bases and J by 10 bases; unmatched bases: 8. The CDR3 runs 15 residues. From germline, CDR1 is SGHRS and CDR2 YFSETQ. Here the CDR3 DNA reads TGCGCCAGCAGCTGGGGGGACAGGGAACACTCACCCCTCCACTTT. Translated, it gives CASSWGDREHSPLHF.

The chain links TRBV19 to TRBJ1-1; tentatively, D is TRBD1 (6 bases). V lost 7 bases, J lost 0 bases, and 18 bases lay in between. Germline values: CDR1 LNHDA, CDR2 SQIVND (reference sequence). This CDR3 comprises 16 residues. The CDR3, as DNA: TGTGCCAGTACCCTCGGGGGGGCGCGCATGAACACTGAAGCTTTCTTT. Its protein is CASTLGGARMNTEAFF. The full variable domain, rest sourced from reference TRBV19 and TRBJ1-1, is DGGITQSPKYLFRKEGQNVTLSCEQNLNHDAMYWYRQDPGQGLRLIYYSQIVNDFQKGDIAEGYSVSREKKESFPLTVTSAQKNPTAFYLCASTLGGARMNTEAFFGQGTRLTVV.

In nucleotides, the CDR3 is TGTGCCAGCAGCCCCGGACTAGCGGGGGACGGGACCCAGTACTTC. Protein sequence: CASSPGLAGDGTQYF. The chain uses TRBV11-2 and TRBJ2-5, with TRBD2 identical over 13 bases. Unmatched junction bases numbered 7, after V lost 5 bases and J lost 7 bases. Looked up from germline, CDR1 is SGHAT and CDR2 is FQNNGV. The CDR3 is 15 amino acids.

V and J are TRBV15 and TRBJ2-7, with 7 nucleotides matching TRBD1. The CDR3 length is 13 residues. Germline-derived CDR1 and CDR2 are LNHNV and YYDKDF (reference sequence). V dropped 5 bases and J dropped 3; count of bases not matched to a gene: 4. In nucleotides, the CDR3 is TGTGCCACCAGCCTGGGACAGCACTACGAGCAGTACTTC. Translating it yields CATSLGQHYEQYF. Together with reference TRBV15 and TRBJ2-7, the CDR3 gives the full variable domain: DAMVIQNPRYQVTQFGKPVTLSCSQTLNHNVMYWYQQKSSQAPKLLFHYYDKDFNNEADTPDNFQSRRPNTSFCFLDIRSPGLGDTAMYLCATSLGQHYEQYFGPGTRLTVT.

This clone has only one observation. The genes are TRBV19 and TRBJ2-7, with 8 bases aligning to TRBD2. The CDR3 is 17 amino acids. The V segment lost 1 base and the J segment 4 bases; nucleotides outside the gene matches: 12. The germline CDR1 and CDR2 sequences are LNHDA and SQIVND (reference sequence). The CDR3: CASSIAQPTSGPYEQYF. For the CDR3, the DNA is TGTGCCAGTAGTATAGCACAGCCTACTAGCGGACCTTACGAGCAGTACTTC.

This clone is a singleton in its sample. This chain links TRBV18 with TRBJ2-7; 8 nucleotides agree with TRBD1. The V gene's germline CDR1 is KGHSH and CDR2 LQKENI. This CDR3 has 13 amino acids. The junction had 3 bases not matched to a gene; V was cut back by 4 bases and J by 4 bases. CDR3 DNA sequence: TGTGCCAGCTCACACGACAGGGGATACGAGCAGTACTTC. As protein: CASSHDRGYEQYF.

This clone was observed a few times. This chain links TRBV2 with TRBJ1-1; tentatively, D is TRBD1 (6 bases). V was shortened by 5 bases and J by 1 base, with 8 bases between the two germline ends. Germline V gene data show CDR1 as SNHLY and CDR2 as FYNNEI. The length of the CDR3 is 13 residues. CDR3 DNA sequence: TGTGCCAGCAGTCGACAGGAGAACACTGAAGCTTTCTTT. Its protein product is CASSRQENTEAFF.

CDR3 nucleotides: TGTGCCAGCAGATCTCAGGGTGGGGAGACCCAGTACTTC. It codes for CASRSQGGETQYF. The rearrangement joins TRBV7-9 to TRBJ2-5; D may be TRBD1 (5 bases). This CDR3 is 13 amino acids long. The ends were cut back, 6 bases at V and 5 bases at J, with 13 bases in the middle. Germline V gives CDR1 SEHNR, CDR2 FQNEAQ (reference sequence).

This chain links TRBV4-1 with TRBJ2-1; 7 bases fit TRBD1. From germline, CDR1 is MGHRA and CDR2 YSYEKL. CDR3 length: 15 residues. The V segment lost 1 base and the J segment 4 bases; nucleotides outside the gene matches: 4. CDR3 in amino acids: CASSQVGQKYNEQFF. For the CDR3, the DNA is TGCGCCAGCAGCCAAGTGGGACAGAAGTACAATGAGCAGTTCTTC.

The rearrangement joins TRBV28 to TRBJ1-4; TRBD1 is a possible D gene (6 bases). Looked up from germline, CDR1 is MDHEN and CDR2 is SYDVKM. The CDR3 contains 16 residues. V was shortened by 3 bases and J by 7 bases, with 18 bases between the two germline ends. The CDR3 sequence: CASSLTGPGHPEKLFF. The CDR3 DNA reads as TGTGCCAGCAGTTTGACGGGTCCGGGACACCCTGAAAAACTGTTTTTT. The variable domain in full, completed from reference TRBV28 and TRBJ1-4, reads DVKVTQSSRYLVKRTGEKVFLECVQDMDHENMFWYRQDPGLGLRLIYFSYDVKMKEKGDIPEGYSVSREKKERFSLILESASTNQTSMYLCASSLTGPGHPEKLFFGSGTQLSVL.